This TCR beta chain was identified during a study of blood T cell repertoires in COVID-19. About the research overall: The United States, Italy and Spain provided the acute and convalescent COVID-19 samples. Nucleic acid was either cDNA or gDNA, and it came from T cells, B-cell-depleted T cells, or PBMCs.

Data came from immunoSEQ multiplex PCR; TCRdb stores just in-frame clones and leaves some out. The data show about 260,000 clones, about 88% seen once. The clonotype originates from a man between 25 and 39 years old with acute COVID-19. The source material was PBMCs or T cells enriched from blood (not recorded which).

The CDR3 here is CASSDPTSGGTDTQYF. In nucleotides, the CDR3 is TGTGCCAGCAGCGACCCGACTAGCGGGGGCACAGATACGCAGTATTTT. V gene TRBV9 combines with J gene TRBJ2-3; TRBD2 agrees at 11 bases. CDR1 SGDLS and CDR2 YYNGEE come from the germline V gene. This CDR3 has 16 amino acids. Trimming at V came to 3 bases and at J to 1 base, leaving 4 bases not matched to a gene.